The T cell receptor beta chain under discussion was sequenced for a study of blood T cell repertoires in COVID-19. About the research overall: COVID-19 samples collected from the United States, Italy and Spain covered acute and convalescent phases. The analysed material was cDNA or gDNA that came from T cells, B-cell-depleted T cells, or PBMCs.

The germline V gene has CDR1 MDHEN and CDR2 SYDVKM. V shed 5 bases and J 7 bases; nucleotides not matched to a gene: 11. This CDR3 has 14 residues. Original processing methods: By means of reference gene primer amplification, nucleated cell counts were estimated. The repertoire was sequenced with immunoSEQ multiplex PCR; TCRdb's copy has only in-frame clones and lacks some. V, J and clone size were drawn from that table, and D and trimming were deduced from the DNA. In the table there are about 200,000 clones, approximately 91% of which are singletons. Sequenced sample: peripheral blood. The chain links TRBV28 to TRBJ2-7; 7 bases are a match to TRBD2. This receptor was taken from a man aged 55 to 70 who had recovered from COVID-19. CDR3 protein: CASSPLGLGGEQYF. CDR3 coding DNA: TGTGCCAGCAGTCCGCTGGGGCTGGGAGGGGAGCAGTACTTC.